This T cell receptor (beta chain) was profiled in a study of regulatory and conventional T cells in RAG deficiency. Study results and limitations: Patient subsets had shorter CDR3s; Omenn Treg-Tconv overlap exceeded 85%.

Points on this clone: The antigen remains unidentified.

Conventional CD4+ T cells were sorted from blood as CD25-low CD127-high cells. This CDR3 is built from 15 residues. V was clipped by 7 bases and J by 7 bases; unmatched bases: 13. CDR1 is MNHNS, CDR2 SASEGT, per germline. Only in-frame clones appear in the TCRdb table, and some are missing; sequencing was by immunoSEQ multiplex PCR. The data hold some 35,000 clones, with 60% to 85% observed a single time. These data were likewise used in another study, on regulatory T cells. According to that study: Primers: 52 TRBV forward and 13 TRBJ reverse.

Sequenced sample: CD4+ effector T cells sorted from blood. J is TRBJ1-5 and V is TRBV6-1; 7 nucleotides match TRBD1. The source of this sequence is a human donor in good health. CDR3 nucleotides: TGTGCCAGCAATCGCAGGGGGGATCCAGACCAGCCCCAGCATTTT. This gives the protein CASNRRGDPDQPQHF.